A single sample is the source of the 5 T cell receptor beta chains below, sequenced in a study of blood T cell repertoires in COVID-19. Measured with immunoSEQ multiplex PCR; TCRdb has only the in-frame clones, and not every one. The profile shows about 93,000 clones, 80% of them singletons. Sequenced sample: peripheral blood. The receptors originated from a human donor in a cohort sampled during active COVID-19.

The V and J genes are TRBV30 and TRBJ2-7; TRBD2 is a possible D gene (5 bases). The ends were cut back, 1 base at V and 7 bases at J, with 8 bases in the middle. Germline assignment: CDR1 GTSNPN and CDR2 SVGIG (reference sequence). This CDR3 is built from 11 residues. CDR3 nucleotides: TGTGCCTGGAGTGGGAGGAAAGAGCAGTACTTC. Its protein is CAWSGRKEQYF.

In DNA form, the CDR3 reads TGTGCCAGCAGTTGGCGGAATAGCAATCAGCCCCAGCATTTT. Amino acids: CASSWRNSNQPQHF. This chain links TRBV28 with TRBJ1-5, with D hard to call. The CDR3 has 14 amino acids. The V and J ends lost 4 bases and 0 bases respectively, with 7 bases between them. Germline CDR1 is MDHEN and CDR2 is SYDVKM.

This chain joins TRBV29-1 and TRBJ2-7; TRBD1 is a possible D gene (5 bases). Trimming left V 3 bases short and J 3 bases short, with 6 bases between. The CDR3 runs 11 residues. CDR1 and CDR2 from the germline V gene are SQVTM and ANQGSEA. The CDR3 DNA reads as TGCAGCGTTGAGACAGTCTACGAGCAGTACTTC. Translating gives CSVETVYEQYF.

The V call is TRBV3-1 (or the pseudogene TRBV3-2), the J call TRBJ2-3, with 10 bases matching TRBD2. The length of the CDR3 is 17 residues. The trim removed 0 bases at V and 6 bases at J, leaving 9 bases unmatched. CDR1 is LGHDT and CDR2 is YNNKEL in the germline V gene (reference sequence). CDR3 in DNA: TGTGCCAGCAGCCAAGAGACGAGCGGGGGGGCCCGGGATACGCAGTATTTT. As protein: CASSQETSGGARDTQYF.

This chain connects TRBV4-2 to TRBJ2-1; a possible D gene is TRBD2 (6 bases). Germline V gives CDR1 LGHNA, CDR2 YNFKEQ. Trimming stripped 0 bases from V and 6 bases from J, with 18 bases between. There are 17 residues in the CDR3. The CDR3 region has the DNA TGTGCCAGCAGCCAAGATCTAAGGCGGGATCGAGCCAATGAGCAGTTCTTC. Its protein is CASSQDLRRDRANEQFF.